The 4 T cell receptor beta chains in this list originate from one sample, sequenced in a study of T cells in Graves' hyperthyroidism and ophthalmopathy. Amplified TCR beta CDR3 regions came from RNA transcripts. With the HTBI primer set, the TCR CDR3 went through a first round of RT-PCR. TCRdb reprocessed the multiplex PCR reads with MiXCR, giving one entry per CDR3 protein. The sample includes roughly 550,000 distinct CDR3 sequences, about 16% of them seen just once. The sample was blood. The receptor set was obtained from a woman aged 25-40 years with Graves' ophthalmopathy.

This clonotype was counted at least ten times. The chain uses TRBV5-1 and TRBJ1-1; D is unresolved. CDR1 and CDR2 (germline): SGHRS, YFSETQ. The CDR3 runs 13 residues. Deletions cut 2 bases from V and 5 bases from J, with 10 bases between. The CDR3 loop reads CASSLSGWTEAFF. In DNA, the CDR3 is TGCGCCAGCAGCTTAAGCGGGTGGACTGAAGCTTTCTTT.

This clonotype turned up a few times. This rearrangement joins TRBV9 to TRBJ2-4, with 7 bases aligning to TRBD2. This CDR3 spans 11 amino acids. CDR1 is SGDLS, CDR2 YYNGEE, per germline. CDR3 sequence: CAGAGMDIQYF. The CDR3 DNA reads TGTGCGGGAGCGGGAATGGACATTCAGTACTTC.

J is TRBJ1-5 and V is TRBV19, with 7 nucleotides matching TRBD1. The CDR3 is 11 amino acids. Germline CDR1 and CDR2: LNHDA and SQIVND (reference sequence). The ends lost 7 bases at V and 13 bases at J; junction bases unmatched: 7. CDR3 sequence: CASKQGMRQHF. CDR3 DNA sequence: TGTGCCAGTAAACAGGGGATGAGACAGCATTTT.

The chain uses TRBV9 and TRBJ2-2; D might be TRBD2 (6 bases). There are 16 residues in the CDR3. CDR1 and CDR2 (germline): SGDLS, YYNGEE. With 6 bases removed from V and 6 bases from J, the gap between germline ends came to 21 bases. CDR3 protein: CASNNPTRAVAGELFF. The CDR3 nucleotides are TGTGCCAGCAACAACCCGACTAGGGCGGTCGCCGGGGAGCTGTTTTTT.